The clone carrying this T cell receptor (beta chain) was seen many times. The antigen is undetermined. The sample is drawn from a study of T cell repertoires in cytomegalovirus infection. Trimming removed 2 bases from V and 1 base from J, with 12 bases in between. Germline CDR1 SGHRS, CDR2 YFSETQ. The CDR3 runs 15 residues. TCRdb processed the reads anew with MiXCR; each CDR3 protein has one entry. Of hundreds of thousands of distinct CDR3 sequences detected, roughly a tenth appear once; the ten largest clones hold less than 3%. Study-level results: Summed frequency of public TCR beta families distinguished CMV carriers with the relevant HLA.

Sequencing input: PBMCs. The clonotype was recovered from a human donor in good health (CMV status not recorded). Some clones in this sample may be carry-over from other donors' samples. The chain carries TRBV5-1 and TRBJ1-1; D unclear. The CDR3 loop is CASSLGGSTNTEAFF. DNA of the CDR3: TGCGCCAGCAGCTTAGGCGGCAGTACGAACACTGAAGCTTTCTTT.